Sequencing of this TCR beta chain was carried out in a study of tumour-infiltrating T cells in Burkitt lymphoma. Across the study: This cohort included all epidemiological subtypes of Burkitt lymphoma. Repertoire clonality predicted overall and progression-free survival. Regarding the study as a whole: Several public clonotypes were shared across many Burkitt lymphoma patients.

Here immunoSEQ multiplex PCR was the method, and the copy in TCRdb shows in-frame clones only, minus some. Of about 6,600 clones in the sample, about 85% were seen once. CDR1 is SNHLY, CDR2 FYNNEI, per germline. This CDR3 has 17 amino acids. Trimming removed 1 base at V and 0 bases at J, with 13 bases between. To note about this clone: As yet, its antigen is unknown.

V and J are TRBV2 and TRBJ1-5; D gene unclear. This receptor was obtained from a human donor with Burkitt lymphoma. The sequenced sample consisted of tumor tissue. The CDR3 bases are TGTGCCAGCAGTGAAGTGCCAGGACGCCGTAGCAATCAGCCCCAGCATTTT. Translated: CASSEVPGRRSNQPQHF.